This TCR beta chain was sequenced in a study of shared clonotypes between healthy human individuals. Germline CDR1 is GTSNPN and CDR2 is SVGIG (reference sequence). Losses at the gene ends were 2 bases for V and 6 bases for J; bases not matched to a gene: 11. The CDR3 is 15 amino acids. Splitting of CD4+ cells produced CD45RA+ naive and CD45RA-negative memory subsets. Clones were read by immunoSEQ multiplex PCR, and TCRdb kept only the in-frame ones, dropping some. The sample includes 2 million to 3 million clones, approximately 93% seen only once; the top ten take roughly 0.36%. This TCR was recovered from a man between 18 and 29 years old in good health. Some clones in this sample may be carry-over from other donors' samples. Sequencing was carried out using naive CD4+ T cells from PBMCs. The subset was: CD45RA+ positively selected. The chain joins TRBV30 to TRBJ2-7, with 9 bases lining up with TRBD2. CDR3 region: CAWSPPGLAGFEQYF. The CDR3 nucleotides are TGTGCCTGGAGTCCCCCAGGGCTAGCGGGATTCGAGCAGTACTTC.